Reported below is one T cell receptor (beta chain). The data are from a study of blood T cell repertoires in COVID-19. Study-wide background: Donors in the United States, Italy and Spain gave samples during acute or convalescent COVID-19.

The CDR3 has 16 amino acids. Germline V gene sequence: CDR1 SEHNR, CDR2 FQNEAQ (reference sequence). V shed 3 bases and J shed 4 bases, with 16 bases lying between them. Authors' data handling: Using reference gene primer amplification, nucleated cell counts were estimated. Assay: immunoSEQ multiplex PCR; the TCRdb copy retains only in-frame clones and omits some. That table is the source of V, J and clone size, and D and trimming were worked out from the DNA. The table records fewer than 700,000 clones, 85% to 90% of them present only once. Sequencing was performed on peripheral blood. The TCR sequence derives from a woman between 50 and 59 years old with COVID-19, enrolled during active disease. The rearrangement joins TRBV7-9 to TRBJ1-3; no reliable D call. DNA for the CDR3: TGTGCCAGCAGCTTCCCCGGGAGGGTCGGCGGAAACACCATATATTTT. As protein: CASSFPGRVGGNTIYF.